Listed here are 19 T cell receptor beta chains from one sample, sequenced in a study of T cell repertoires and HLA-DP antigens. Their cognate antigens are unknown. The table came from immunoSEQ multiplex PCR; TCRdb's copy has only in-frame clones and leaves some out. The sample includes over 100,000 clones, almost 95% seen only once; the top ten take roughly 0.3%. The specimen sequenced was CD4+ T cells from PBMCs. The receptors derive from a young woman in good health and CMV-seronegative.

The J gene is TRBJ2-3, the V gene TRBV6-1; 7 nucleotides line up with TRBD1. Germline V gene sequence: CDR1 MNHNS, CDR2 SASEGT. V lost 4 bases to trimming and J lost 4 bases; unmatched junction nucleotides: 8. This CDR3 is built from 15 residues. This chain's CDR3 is CASSATGVRADTQYF. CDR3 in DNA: TGTGCCAGCAGTGCCACAGGGGTTAGGGCAGATACGCAGTATTTT.

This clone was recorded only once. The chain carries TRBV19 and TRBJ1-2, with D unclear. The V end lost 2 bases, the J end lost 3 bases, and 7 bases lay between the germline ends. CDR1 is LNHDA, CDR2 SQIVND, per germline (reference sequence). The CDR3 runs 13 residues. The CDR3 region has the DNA TGTGCCAGTAGTATATCGGTTTACTATGGCTACACCTTC. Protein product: CASSISVYYGYTF.

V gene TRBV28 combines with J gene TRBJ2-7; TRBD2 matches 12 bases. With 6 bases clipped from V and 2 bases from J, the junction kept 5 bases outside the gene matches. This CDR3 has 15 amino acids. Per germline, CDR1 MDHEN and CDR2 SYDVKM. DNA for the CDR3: TGTGCCAGCAGCGCTAGCGGGAGGGCCCCCTACGAGCAGTACTTC. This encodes CASSASGRAPYEQYF.

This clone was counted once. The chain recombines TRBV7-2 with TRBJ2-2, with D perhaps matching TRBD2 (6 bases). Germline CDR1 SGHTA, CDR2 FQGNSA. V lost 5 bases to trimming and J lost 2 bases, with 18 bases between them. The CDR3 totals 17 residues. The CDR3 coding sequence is TGTGCCAGCAGCCTATTCGCGGGGCTGAGAAACACCGGGGAGCTGTTTTTT. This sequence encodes CASSLFAGLRNTGELFF.

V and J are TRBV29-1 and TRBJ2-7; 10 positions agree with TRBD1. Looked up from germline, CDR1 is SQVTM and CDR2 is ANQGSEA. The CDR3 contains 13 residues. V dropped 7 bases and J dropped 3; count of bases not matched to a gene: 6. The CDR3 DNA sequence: TGCAGCGCCGTCCGGGACAGGGGCTACGAGCAGTACTTC. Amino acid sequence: CSAVRDRGYEQYF.

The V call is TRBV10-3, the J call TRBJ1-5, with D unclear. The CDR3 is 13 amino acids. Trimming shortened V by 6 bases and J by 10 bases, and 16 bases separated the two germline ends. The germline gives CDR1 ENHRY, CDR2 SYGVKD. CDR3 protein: CAIRRRTGSPQHF. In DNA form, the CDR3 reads TGTGCCATCAGAAGACGGACGGGAAGTCCCCAGCATTTT.

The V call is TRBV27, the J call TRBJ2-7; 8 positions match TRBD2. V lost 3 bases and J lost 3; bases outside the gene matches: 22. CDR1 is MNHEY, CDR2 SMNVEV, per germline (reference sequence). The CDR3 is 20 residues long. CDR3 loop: CASSFRAVGLAGTRGYEQYF. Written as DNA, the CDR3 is TGTGCCAGCAGTTTCCGCGCAGTGGGTCTAGCGGGTACCCGTGGCTACGAGCAGTACTTC.

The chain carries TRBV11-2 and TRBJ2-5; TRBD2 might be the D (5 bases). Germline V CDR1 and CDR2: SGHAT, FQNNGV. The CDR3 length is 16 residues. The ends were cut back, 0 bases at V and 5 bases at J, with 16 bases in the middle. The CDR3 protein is CASSLDRGASRETQYF. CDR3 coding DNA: TGTGCCAGCAGCTTAGACCGGGGTGCTTCTAGGGAGACCCAGTACTTC. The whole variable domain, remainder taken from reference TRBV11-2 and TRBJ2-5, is EAGVAQSPRYKIIEKRQSVAFWCNPISGHATLYWYQQILGQGPKLLIQFQNNGVVDDSQLPKDRFSAERLKGVDSTLKIQPAKLEDSAVYLCASSLDRGASRETQYFGPGTRLLVL.

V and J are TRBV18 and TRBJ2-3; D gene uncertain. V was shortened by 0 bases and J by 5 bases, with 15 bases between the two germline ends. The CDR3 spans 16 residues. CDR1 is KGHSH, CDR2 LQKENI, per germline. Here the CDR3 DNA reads TGTGCCAGCTCACCACCACTAACCCCGGGTGGAGATACGCAGTATTTT. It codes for CASSPPLTPGGDTQYF.

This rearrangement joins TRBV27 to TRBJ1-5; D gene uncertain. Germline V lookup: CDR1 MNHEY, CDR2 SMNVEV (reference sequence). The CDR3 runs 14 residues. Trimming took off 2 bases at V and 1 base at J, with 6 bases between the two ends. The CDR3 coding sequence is TGTGCCAGCAGTTTAGTGGGGAGCAATCAGCCCCAGCATTTT. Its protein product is CASSLVGSNQPQHF.

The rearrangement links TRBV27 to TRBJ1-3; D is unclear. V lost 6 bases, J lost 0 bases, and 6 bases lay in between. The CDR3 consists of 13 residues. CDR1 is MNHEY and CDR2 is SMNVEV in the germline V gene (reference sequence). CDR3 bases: TGTGCCAGCAGGCCAGGCTCTGGAAACACCATATATTTT. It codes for CASRPGSGNTIYF.

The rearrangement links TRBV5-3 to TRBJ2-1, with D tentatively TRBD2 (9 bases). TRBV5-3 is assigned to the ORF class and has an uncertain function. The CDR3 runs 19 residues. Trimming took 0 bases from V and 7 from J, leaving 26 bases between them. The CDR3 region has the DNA TGTGCCAGAAGCTTGGCGGACAGGGTTGTGGGACTAGCTAGGAATGAGCAGTTCTTC. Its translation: CARSLADRVVGLARNEQFF.

The CDR3 is CSVGGTLSSYNEQFF. In DNA form, the CDR3 reads TGCAGCGTTGGGGGGACCCTAAGCTCCTACAATGAGCAGTTCTTC. The chain has TRBV29-1 and TRBJ2-1, with D perhaps assigned TRBD1 or TRBD2 (5 bases each). V was trimmed by 4 bases and J by 0 bases, leaving 13 bases between them. Germline-derived CDR1 and CDR2 are SQVTM and ANQGSEA. The CDR3 totals 15 residues.

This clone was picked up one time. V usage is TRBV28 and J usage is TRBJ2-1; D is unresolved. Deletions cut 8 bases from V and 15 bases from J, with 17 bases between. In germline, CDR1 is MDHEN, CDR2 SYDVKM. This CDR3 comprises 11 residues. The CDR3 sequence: CASRESFLWFF. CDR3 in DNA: TGTGCCAGCCGCGAATCCTTTTTGTGGTTCTTC.

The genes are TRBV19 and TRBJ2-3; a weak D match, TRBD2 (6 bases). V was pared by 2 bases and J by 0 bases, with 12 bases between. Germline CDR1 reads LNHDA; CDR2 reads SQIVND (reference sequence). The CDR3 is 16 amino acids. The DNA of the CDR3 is TGTGCCAGTAGTATACCTCTGACTAGTAGCACAGATACGCAGTATTTT. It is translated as CASSIPLTSSTDTQYF.

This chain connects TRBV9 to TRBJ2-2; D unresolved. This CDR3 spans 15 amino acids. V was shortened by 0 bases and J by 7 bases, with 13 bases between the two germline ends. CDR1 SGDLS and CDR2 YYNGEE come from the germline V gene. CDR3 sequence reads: CASSVEADSGGELFF. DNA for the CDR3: TGTGCCAGCAGCGTAGAGGCAGATTCAGGCGGGGAGCTGTTTTTT.

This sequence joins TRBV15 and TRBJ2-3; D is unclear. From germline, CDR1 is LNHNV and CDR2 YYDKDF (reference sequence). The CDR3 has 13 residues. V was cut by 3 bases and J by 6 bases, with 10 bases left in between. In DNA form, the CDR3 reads TGTGCCACCAGCAGCGCCCCCGCGGATACGCAGTATTTT. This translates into CATSSAPADTQYF. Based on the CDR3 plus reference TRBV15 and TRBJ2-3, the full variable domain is DAMVIQNPRYQVTQFGKPVTLSCSQTLNHNVMYWYQQKSSQAPKLLFHYYDKDFNNEADTPDNFQSRRPNTSFCFLDIRSPGLGDTAMYLCATSSAPADTQYFGPGTRLTVL.

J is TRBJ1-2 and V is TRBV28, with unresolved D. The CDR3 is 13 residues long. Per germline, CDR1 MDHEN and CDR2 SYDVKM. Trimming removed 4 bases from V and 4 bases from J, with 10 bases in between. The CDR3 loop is CASSSRRTYGYTF. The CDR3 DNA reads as TGTGCCAGCAGTTCCCGGAGAACCTATGGCTACACCTTC.

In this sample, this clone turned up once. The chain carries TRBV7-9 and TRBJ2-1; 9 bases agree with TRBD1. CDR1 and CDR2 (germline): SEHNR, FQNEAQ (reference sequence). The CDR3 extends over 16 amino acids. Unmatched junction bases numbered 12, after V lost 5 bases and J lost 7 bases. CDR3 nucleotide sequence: TGTGCCAGCAGCGCGTGGGACAGGGAAGATTTTAATGAGCAGTTCTTC. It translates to CASSAWDREDFNEQFF.